Each of the 11 T cell receptor beta chains below was sequenced from the same sample in a study of beta chain features in type 1 diabetes. The whole isolated RNA underwent reverse transcription, so sequencing captured expressed TCRB transcripts. The table came from immunoSEQ multiplex PCR; TCRdb's copy has only in-frame clones and leaves some out. The table shows 680,000 or so clones, with roughly a sixth occurring only once. Sequencing used naive CD4+ T cells from blood. The receptors stem from a man younger than 35 in good health.

The V call is TRBV28, the J call TRBJ2-5; no clear D gene. V lost 2 bases and J 5 bases, leaving 6 bases between the germline ends. Germline CDR1 and CDR2: MDHEN and SYDVKM. The CDR3 has 12 amino acids. CDR3 amino acids: CASSLLGETQYF. CDR3 nucleotides: TGTGCCAGCAGTTTACTTGGGGAGACCCAGTACTTC.

CDR3 coding DNA: TGTGCTAGCAACCCGGGGACACTTAACAATGAGCAGTTCTTC. This encodes CASNPGTLNNEQFF. J is TRBJ2-1 and V is TRBV10-3, with D perhaps TRBD1 (6 bases). CDR1 is ENHRY and CDR2 is SYGVKD in the germline V gene. The CDR3 is 14 residues long.

This chain links TRBV9 with TRBJ2-5; D perhaps matches TRBD2 (6 bases). Germline V CDR1 and CDR2: SGDLS, YYNGEE. This CDR3 is 14 amino acids long. Trimming pared 4 bases from V and 3 bases from J, leaving 13 bases between. The CDR3 loop reads CASSLGTHEETQYF. In nucleotides, the CDR3 is TGTGCCAGCAGCCTCGGGACTCACGAAGAGACCCAGTACTTC.

Only a few counts were recorded for this clone. The CDR3 DNA sequence: TGTGCCAGTACAAGACAGGGGACCGGGGAGCTGTTTTTT. This gives the protein CASTRQGTGELFF. The chain employs TRBV19 and TRBJ2-2, with TRBD1 matching 8 bases. From germline, CDR1 is LNHDA and CDR2 SQIVND (reference sequence). J lost 5 bases, V lost 7 bases, and 3 bases had no gene match. The CDR3 is 13 amino acids.

The gene calls are TRBV4-3 and TRBJ2-1; a possible D gene is TRBD2 (6 bases). The germline V and J ends were trimmed by 4 bases and 0 bases, with 16 bases remaining between them. Germline V gene data show CDR1 as LGHNA and CDR2 as YSLEER. The CDR3 extends over 17 amino acids. The CDR3 loop reads CASSLLGRGLSYNEQFF. The CDR3 bases are TGCGCCAGCAGCCTATTAGGGCGGGGCCTCTCCTACAATGAGCAGTTCTTC.

The genes are TRBV12-5 and TRBJ2-5, with a possible D match to TRBD1 (6 bases). There are 13 residues in the CDR3. From germline, CDR1 is LGHNT and CDR2 FRNRAP. Between the trimmed V and J ends, which lost 1 base and 4 bases, there was a span of 7 bases. The CDR3 here is CASGLDRAETQYF. Written as DNA, the CDR3 is TGTGCTAGTGGTTTGGACAGGGCAGAGACCCAGTACTTC.

This clone came up a few times. The V and J genes are TRBV15 and TRBJ2-1, with 12 nucleotides matching TRBD2. There are 20 residues in the CDR3. Germline CDR1 and CDR2: LNHNV and YYDKDF (reference sequence). V gave up 1 base and J gave up 1 base; unmatched junction bases: 11. CDR3 loop: CATSRAPSGGAVVSYNEQFF. The CDR3 region has the DNA TGTGCCACCAGCAGAGCGCCTAGCGGGGGGGCGGTTGTATCCTACAATGAGCAGTTCTTC.

This chain connects TRBV4-1 to TRBJ2-1, with D possibly being TRBD2 (6 bases). CDR1 is MGHRA, CDR2 YSYEKL, per germline. The CDR3 consists of 13 residues. The V and J ends lost 3 bases and 7 bases respectively, with 10 bases between them. CDR3 coding DNA: TGCGCCAGCAGCCATGCGGGGTGGAATGAGCAGTTCTTC. Translation gives CASSHAGWNEQFF.

The count of this clone is one. CDR3 DNA: TGTGCCAGCAGCCTTACCGGGACGGGCACTGAAGCTTTCTTT. Its translation is CASSLTGTGTEAFF. The chain has TRBV7-6 and TRBJ1-1; tentative D call: TRBD1 (5 bases). CDR3 length: 14 amino acids. CDR1 SGHVS and CDR2 FNYEAQ come from the germline V gene. Trimming left V 5 bases short and J 4 bases short, with 14 bases between. Full variable domain (outside the CDR3, taken from reference TRBV7-6 and TRBJ1-1): GAGVSQSPRYKVTKRGQDVALRCDPISGHVSLYWYRQALGQGPEFLTYFNYEAQQDKSGLPNDRFSAERPEGSISTLTIQRTEQRDSAMYRCASSLTGTGTEAFFGQGTRLTVV.

This clone showed up just a few times. The chain joins TRBV5-1 to TRBJ2-1; 10 bases fit TRBD1. This CDR3 spans 16 amino acids. The V gene's germline CDR1 is SGHRS and CDR2 YFSETQ. After removal of 4 bases from V and 6 bases from J, the junction contained 10 bases not matched to a gene. CDR3 protein: CASSLDRGRVGNEQFF. The CDR3, as DNA: TGCGCCAGCAGCCTAGACAGGGGGCGCGTAGGCAATGAGCAGTTCTTC.

This clone was observed a few times. The J gene is TRBJ1-1, the V gene TRBV5-4, with D perhaps TRBD1 (5 bases). The germline V gene encodes CDR1 SGHNT and CDR2 YYREEE (reference sequence). Trimming shortened V by 9 bases and J by 0 bases, and 15 bases separated the two germline ends. This CDR3 comprises 14 residues. This CDR3 is CAIARGGLNTEAFF. The DNA of the CDR3 is TGTGCCATCGCGCGCGGGGGTTTGAACACTGAAGCTTTCTTT.